This TCR beta chain was identified during a study of OX40 agonist ivuxolimab in advanced cancers. For context, the study as a whole: Ivuxolimab was an agonistic, fully human IgG2 monoclonal antibody directed against OX40 (CD134), a costimulatory receptor. Intravenous ivuxolimab was administered to patients every 2 weeks at six dose levels: 0.01, 0.1, 0.3, 1.5, 3 and 10 mg/kg. Of the 50 to 55 patients in dose escalation, about 20 had hepatocellular carcinoma, some 15 had melanoma, 9 had renal cell carcinoma and 9 had head and neck cancer. A male proportion of roughly 80% and a mean age of roughly 55 years, ranging from 23 to 79, were recorded for the dose-escalation cohort. The paper covers the monotherapy dose-escalation part of the phase I ivuxolimab trial, which included N ≈ 50 patients. Prior anti-PD-1, anti-PD-L1 or anti-CTLA-4 therapy was permitted, and 30% to 45% of dose-escalation patients had received checkpoint inhibitors. Peripheral TCRbeta sequencing was intended to test whether TCR sequence diversity was altered and clonal T-cell expansion was caused by ivuxolimab. Partial responses occurred in three dose-escalation patients: two with cutaneous melanoma and one with hepatocellular carcinoma. Overall study results and their limits: After ivuxolimab, expanded clones were on average more numerous among CD8+ T cells than among CD4+ T cells. Which antigens the clonally expanded peripheral T cells were specific for was not determined. In partial responders in the 0.1-3.0 mg/kg groups, normalized peripheral clonal expansion was found to be among the lowest, especially among CD8+ T cells. Low levels of normalized T-cell clonal expansion were also shown by some nonresponding patients. Clonal expansion of both CD4+ and CD8+ blood T cells was observed from baseline to week 6 at doses 0.1 to 3.0 mg/kg.

The trial excluded patients who had a history of autoimmune disease or who were on systemic immunosuppression. Peripheral blood for TCR sequencing was collected from all dose cohorts at baseline, on cycle 4 day 1, and on cycle 7 day 1. Samples came from an open-label, multicenter, first-in-human phase I dose-escalation trial of ivuxolimab. Adults with locally advanced or metastatic head and neck squamous cell, hepatocellular, melanoma or renal cell carcinoma were enrolled in the trial. Before TCR sequencing, CD4+ T cells and CD8+ T cells from peripheral blood were sorted into separate populations. As concerns this clone: The antigen it binds to is not known. No clone much larger than this one lies a single base away; base qualities are absent.

To sequence the TCRbeta CDR3 region, genomic DNA was isolated from the sorted cells. The immunoSEQ Assay was used for sequencing of TCRbeta CDR3 regions. Not all clones reach the TCRdb copy of this immuneACCESS table, which keeps in-frame sequences only. Checked studies attribute under half of the gap to unresolved V genes and leave the rest unexplained. This sample holds 45,000 to 60,000 clones; about 90% were observed only once. The top ten clonotypes cover less than 5.5% of the sample. Trimming costs V 7 bases and J 6 bases, and their ends lie 22 bases apart. The CDR3 goes from the cysteine to the phenylalanine over 15 residues. The retained sequence is limited to the CDR3, 45 bases, with the frame set at the first base. According to the germline V gene, CDR1 reads MNHEY and CDR2 reads SVGAGI.

In this chain, TRBV6-5 is recombined with TRBJ2-7, with the D call perhaps TRBD1 or TRBD2, as 5 bases match in each case. The sequenced sample was CD4+ or CD8+ T cells sorted from blood, obtained in a trial of the OX40 agonist ivuxolimab. This receptor was identified in an adult with an advanced solid tumor such as melanoma, head and neck, liver or kidney cancer. CDR3 reads: CASTTLGEITLEQYF. The nucleotide sequence reads TGTGCCAGCACCACCTTGGGGGAGATCACCCTCGAGCAGTACTTC.